The 28 T cell receptor beta chains given below trace back to one sample, sequenced in a study of tissue T cells after allogeneic stem cell transplantation. Measured with immunoSEQ multiplex PCR; TCRdb has only the in-frame clones, and not every one. Among about 43,000 clones, 80% to 95% were seen once, and the ten largest hold under 4%. This specimen consisted of blood, obtained before transplantation. The receptor source for this set is a woman aged 35 to 75 who later had graft-versus-host disease after an allogeneic stem cell transplant.

This clone was seen a handful of times. The J gene is TRBJ2-2, the V gene TRBV7-9, with D perhaps matching TRBD1 or TRBD2 (5 bases each). The V end was cut by 3 bases, the J end by 6 bases, with 14 bases between. Looked up from germline, CDR1 is SEHNR and CDR2 is FQNEAQ (reference sequence). This CDR3 has 15 amino acids. CDR3 amino acids: CASSFGTLGSGELFF. Written as DNA, the CDR3 is TGTGCCAGCAGCTTCGGGACCCTTGGGTCCGGGGAGCTGTTTTTT. The variable domain in full, completed from reference TRBV7-9 and TRBJ2-2, reads DTGVSQNPRHKITKRGQNVTFRCDPISEHNRLYWYRQTLGQGPEFLTYFQNEAQLEKSRLLSDRFSAERPKGSFSTLEIQRTEQGDSAMYLCASSFGTLGSGELFFGEGSRLTVL.

This chain connects TRBV28 to TRBJ1-5, with D possibly matching TRBD1 (6 bases). CDR1 MDHEN and CDR2 SYDVKM come from the germline V gene. V was cut by 4 bases and J by 6 bases, with 16 bases left in between. CDR3 size: 15 residues. Written as DNA, the CDR3 is TGTGCCAGCAGTTCTTCCAGGGGCTGGGGTCAGCCCCAGCATTTT. Translation: CASSSSRGWGQPQHF.

V gene TRBV24-1 combines with J gene TRBJ2-3; D unclear. CDR3 size: 12 residues. V was clipped by 4 bases and J by 6 bases, with 7 bases between them. CDR1 is KGHDR, CDR2 SFDVKD, per germline. Written as DNA, the CDR3 is TGTGCCACCAGTGACGAAGAGGATACGCAGTATTTT. Translation gives CATSDEEDTQYF.

The rearrangement links TRBV10-2 to TRBJ2-5; 12 nucleotides match TRBD2. The germline CDR1 and CDR2 sequences are WSHSY and SAAADI. The CDR3 contains 20 residues. V lost 3 bases to trimming and J lost 5 bases; unmatched junction nucleotides: 19. The CDR3 coding sequence is TGCGCCAGCAGTGAATTGAGACTAGCGGGAGTGGGGCAGGTTCGGGAGACCCAGTACTTC. Translated: CASSELRLAGVGQVRETQYF.

The chain has TRBV27 and TRBJ2-1; TRBD2 matches 16 bases. The trim removed 6 bases at V and 3 bases at J, leaving 11 bases unmatched. The CDR3 loop spans 19 amino acids. Germline assignment: CDR1 MNHEY and CDR2 SMNVEV (reference sequence). Here the CDR3 reads CASRLRGLAGGPGYNEQFF. CDR3 bases: TGTGCCAGCAGACTCCGGGGACTAGCGGGAGGGCCCGGCTACAATGAGCAGTTCTTC.

The chain employs TRBV28 and TRBJ1-5; TRBD1 is a possible D gene (6 bases). Trimming took off 3 bases at V and 7 bases at J, with 13 bases between the two ends. CDR3 length: 14 amino acids. Per the germline V gene, CDR1 is MDHEN and CDR2 is SYDVKM. DNA of the CDR3: TGTGCCAGCAGTTTTAGGCAGGGGAGACAGCCCCAGCATTTT. Its translation: CASSFRQGRQPQHF. Based on the CDR3 plus reference TRBV28 and TRBJ1-5, the full variable domain is DVKVTQSSRYLVKRTGEKVFLECVQDMDHENMFWYRQDPGLGLRLIYFSYDVKMKEKGDIPEGYSVSREKKERFSLILESASTNQTSMYLCASSFRQGRQPQHFGDGTRLSIL.

CDR3 bases: TGTGCCAGCAGCTTAGGGGCAGGGGGCTACGTGGAGACCCAGTACTTC. It codes for CASSLGAGGYVETQYF. The chain recombines TRBV7-8 with TRBJ2-5; 8 bases match TRBD1. Looked up from germline, CDR1 is SGHVS and CDR2 is FQNEAQ. Unmatched junction bases numbered 9, after V lost 1 base and J lost 5 bases. This CDR3 contains 16 residues.

This chain links TRBV28 with TRBJ1-5; no firm D call. The germline CDR1 and CDR2 sequences are MDHEN and SYDVKM. The CDR3 runs 13 residues. Trimming stripped 5 bases from V and 3 bases from J, with 8 bases between. Here the CDR3 DNA reads TGTGCCAGCAGTCCCACCTACAATCAGCCCCAGCATTTT. It encodes CASSPTYNQPQHF.

This clone has a single count. The chain uses TRBV24-1 and TRBJ2-1, with D maybe TRBD1 (6 bases). Germline V gene sequence: CDR1 KGHDR, CDR2 SFDVKD. The CDR3 has 15 amino acids. Trimming cost V 6 bases and J 8 bases, with 19 bases left between them. The CDR3 DNA reads TGTGCCACCAGTCTGCTAGTCAGGGGAGTACATGAGCAGTTCTTC. This encodes CATSLLVRGVHEQFF.

The chain employs TRBV14 and TRBJ2-5; the D gene is possibly TRBD2 (5 bases). This CDR3 is built from 15 residues. The ends were cut back, 6 bases at V and 3 bases at J, with 17 bases in the middle. From germline, CDR1 is SGHDN and CDR2 FVKESK. CDR3 DNA sequence: TGTGCCAGCAGACAGTGGGAGATACTAAAAGAGACCCAGTACTTC. It yields the protein CASRQWEILKETQYF.

The V call is TRBV2, the J call TRBJ1-2, with 9 positions matching TRBD1. V trimming: 4 bases; J trimming: 8 bases; junction bases outside the gene matches: 20. This CDR3 has 18 residues. CDR1 SNHLY and CDR2 FYNNEI come from the germline V gene. In DNA, the CDR3 is TGTGCCAGCAGTGCCCCAAGGGGACAGGGTGCCCCCTATTACGGCTACACCTTC. This sequence encodes CASSAPRGQGAPYYGYTF.

The rearrangement uses TRBV6-1 and TRBJ1-5; weak D call: TRBD1 (5 bases). The V end was cut by 3 bases, the J end by 7 bases, with 19 bases between. The germline V gene has CDR1 MNHNS and CDR2 SASEGT. This CDR3 has 16 amino acids. The CDR3 region has the DNA TGTGCCAGCAGTGAGAATCTAGGAGGGGTGAAGCAGCCCCAGCATTTT. As protein: CASSENLGGVKQPQHF.

The genes are TRBV19 and TRBJ2-5; 7 bases fit TRBD1. Germline CDR1 LNHDA, CDR2 SQIVND (reference sequence). The CDR3 sequence is 15 residues long. Losses at the gene ends were 11 bases for V and 2 bases for J; bases not matched to a gene: 14. CDR3 amino acids: CAVNVRTGSQETQYF. The CDR3 DNA sequence: TGTGCCGTTAATGTCCGGACAGGATCTCAAGAGACCCAGTACTTC.

V and J are TRBV3-1 (or the pseudogene TRBV3-2) and TRBJ2-1; 8 positions match TRBD2. The length of the CDR3 is 16 residues. CDR1 and CDR2 (germline): LGHDT, YNNKEL (reference sequence). V lost 2 bases to trimming and J lost 3 bases; unmatched junction nucleotides: 6. The CDR3: CASSQHLGRVYNEQFF. CDR3 nucleotide sequence: TGTGCCAGCAGCCAACATCTCGGGAGGGTCTACAATGAGCAGTTCTTC.

The chain combines TRBV27 with TRBJ2-4, with a weak D call TRBD2 (6 bases). CDR3 size: 14 residues. The V and J ends lost 2 bases and 3 bases respectively, with 8 bases between them. Germline V gene lookup returns CDR1 MNHEY and CDR2 SMNVEV (reference sequence). CDR3: CASSLQGGKNIQYF. In DNA form, the CDR3 reads TGTGCCAGCAGTTTACAGGGAGGCAAAAACATTCAGTACTTC.

The gene calls are TRBV2 and TRBJ2-7; D possibly matches TRBD1 or TRBD2 (5 bases each). Trimming shortened V by 2 bases and J by 3 bases, and 17 bases separated the two germline ends. This CDR3 comprises 16 residues. The germline CDR1 and CDR2 sequences are SNHLY and FYNNEI. The chain's CDR3 is CASSELTSADNYEQYF. In DNA, the CDR3 is TGTGCCAGCAGTGAACTAACGTCAGCGGACAACTACGAGCAGTACTTC.

A note on this clone: The same CDR3 also results from other DNA sequences found in this sample. The chain joins TRBV18 to TRBJ1-3, with D tentatively TRBD1 (5 bases). The CDR3 has 15 residues. The ends were cut back, 4 bases at V and 3 bases at J, with 13 bases in the middle. CDR1 and CDR2 (germline): KGHSH, LQKENI. For the CDR3, the DNA is TGTGCCAGCTCACGGGGCGGGGTGGGTGGAAACACCATATATTTT. It encodes CASSRGGVGGNTIYF.

The table lists this clone with a few counts. V is TRBV3-1 (or the pseudogene TRBV3-2) and J is TRBJ1-2, with TRBD1 as a possible D gene (5 bases). V shed 0 bases and J shed 4 bases, with 18 bases lying between them. From germline, CDR1 is LGHDT and CDR2 YNNKEL (reference sequence). The CDR3 runs 17 residues. For the CDR3, the DNA is TGTGCCAGCAGCCAAGATCGTCCGGTTATGGGACCCTATGGCTACACCTTC. Its translation: CASSQDRPVMGPYGYTF.

This chain links TRBV3-1 (or the pseudogene TRBV3-2) with TRBJ2-6; D gene ambiguous. The germline V and J ends were trimmed by 0 bases and 0 bases, with 12 bases remaining between them. The germline V gene has CDR1 LGHDT and CDR2 YNNKEL (reference sequence). CDR3 length equals 18 residues. The CDR3: CASSQELGPYSGANVLTF. CDR3 sequence (DNA): TGTGCCAGCAGCCAAGAACTGGGCCCCTACTCTGGGGCCAACGTCCTGACTTTC.

This clone was counted once. This chain uses TRBV24-1 with TRBJ1-4; no reliable D call. The CDR3 extends over 15 amino acids. The germline CDR1 and CDR2 sequences are KGHDR and SFDVKD. V was clipped by 0 bases and J by 5 bases, with 9 bases between them. CDR3 nucleotide sequence: TGTGCCACCAGTGATTTGGAGGTGCGAAATGAAAAACTGTTTTTT. This sequence encodes CATSDLEVRNEKLFF.

This clone was counted once. The V gene is TRBV7-9, the J gene TRBJ2-1; tentative D call: TRBD1 (7 bases). The V end lost 5 bases, the J end lost 8 bases, and 10 bases lay between the germline ends. Germline V lookup: CDR1 SEHNR, CDR2 FQNEAQ (reference sequence). CDR3 length: 12 residues. The CDR3 loop reads CASSDREDEQFF. CDR3 bases: TGTGCCAGCAGCGACAGGGAGGATGAGCAGTTCTTC.

The rearrangement uses TRBV6-5 and TRBJ1-5; TRBD1 aligns across 7 bases. Germline V CDR1 and CDR2: MNHEY, SVGAGI. V shed 7 bases and J 4 bases; nucleotides not matched to a gene: 7. This CDR3 has 14 residues. CDR3 protein: CASMLQGLNQPQHF. The CDR3, as DNA: TGTGCCAGCATGTTACAGGGGTTAAATCAGCCCCAGCATTTT.

This chain joins TRBV6-5 and TRBJ2-2; no firm D call. Trimming removed 0 bases at V and 5 bases at J, with 10 bases between. Germline V gene data show CDR1 as MNHEY and CDR2 as SVGAGI. The CDR3 runs 15 residues. For the CDR3, the DNA is TGTGCCAGCAGTTACTCGAAACTTTCAACCGGGGAGCTGTTTTTT. Translation: CASSYSKLSTGELFF.

V gene TRBV18 combines with J gene TRBJ2-7; D is undetermined. Trimming pared 3 bases from V and 5 bases from J, leaving 17 bases between. There are 15 residues in the CDR3. Germline V gene data show CDR1 as KGHSH and CDR2 as LQKENI. The CDR3 nucleotides read TGTGCCAGCTCACCCCAAGGCAGTCTTTCTAACGAGCAGTACTTC. This translates into CASSPQGSLSNEQYF.

V and J are TRBV7-2 and TRBJ2-2, with a weak D call TRBD2 (7 bases). This CDR3 is built from 15 residues. Germline-derived CDR1 and CDR2 are SGHTA and FQGNSA. The V end lost 4 bases, the J end lost 2 bases, and 11 bases lay between the germline ends. The CDR3 sequence: CASSSRGANTGELFF. The DNA of the CDR3 is TGTGCCAGCAGCTCCCGGGGGGCTAACACCGGGGAGCTGTTTTTT.

The chain combines TRBV29-1 with TRBJ2-3; TRBD2 aligns across 7 bases. The CDR3 consists of 16 residues. The V segment lost 6 bases and the J segment 1 base; nucleotides outside the gene matches: 13. Germline assignment: CDR1 SQVTM and CDR2 ANQGSEA. CDR3 amino acids: CSVLGVGGPRTDTQYF. The CDR3 DNA follows: TGCAGCGTCCTCGGGGTGGGAGGGCCCCGCACAGATACGCAGTATTTT.

The chain carries TRBV28 and TRBJ1-1; 8 bases agree with TRBD1. Losses at the gene ends were 1 base for V and 11 bases for J; bases not matched to a gene: 12. Germline CDR1 and CDR2: MDHEN and SYDVKM. The length of the CDR3 is 15 residues. CDR3 sequence (DNA): TGTGCCAGCAGTTTATCCGGGGGCAGGGGGCTGGGTGCTTTCTTT. Its translation is CASSLSGGRGLGAFF.

V usage is TRBV28 and J usage is TRBJ2-6, with D uncertain. This CDR3 is 15 amino acids long. The germline gives CDR1 MDHEN, CDR2 SYDVKM. V was trimmed by 3 bases and J by 0 bases, leaving 6 bases between them. CDR3 DNA sequence: TGTGCCAGCAGTTTGGTAGGCTCTGGGGCCAACGTCCTGACTTTC. It translates to CASSLVGSGANVLTF.